This TCR beta chain is drawn from a study of T cells in Graves' hyperthyroidism and ophthalmopathy. Study-wide results and limits: In the blood, most expanded thyroid clonotypes above 0.001 appeared as well.

Of note for this clonotype: What it recognizes is unknown.

Researchers took RNA transcripts and amplified the TCR beta CDR3 regions from them. With the HTBI primer set, the TCR CDR3 went through a first round of RT-PCR. Using its own MiXCR run on the multiplex PCR reads, TCRdb lists one record per CDR3 protein. The table has about 350,000 distinct CDR3 sequences, approximately 13% seen once. What was sequenced was blood. The receptor was derived from a woman aged 25 to 45 with Graves' hyperthyroidism.

The CDR3: CSVGHHQETQYF. The CDR3 nucleotides read TGCAGCGTTGGACACCACCAAGAGACCCAGTACTTC. J is TRBJ2-5 and V is TRBV29-1; D is undetermined. The V end lost 4 bases, the J end lost 0 bases, and 6 bases lay between the germline ends. The CDR3 length is 12 residues. The V gene's germline CDR1 is SQVTM and CDR2 ANQGSEA. The whole variable domain, remainder taken from reference TRBV29-1 and TRBJ2-5, is SAVISQKPSRDICQRGTSLTIQCQVDSQVTMMFWYRQQPGQSLTLIATANQGSEATYESGFVIDKFPISRPNLTFSTLTVSNMSPEDSSIYLCSVGHHQETQYFGPGTRLLVL.